This is a list of T cell receptor beta chains from one sample in a study of T cells in Graves' hyperthyroidism and ophthalmopathy. Each CDR3 protein gets one entry after TCRdb re-called the multiplex PCR reads with MiXCR. The table has about 640,000 distinct CDR3 sequences, 45% seen once. Sample: peripheral blood or thyroid tissue (not recorded which). These receptors came from an adult man with Graves' disease, either hyperthyroidism or ophthalmopathy (not recorded which). CDR3s include the opening cysteine and the closing phenylalanine or tryptophan. D genes are given only for firm matches. Size tells how often a clone was seen (once, few, many) or the class of an expanded clone, and some rows leave it out.

d_gene,j_gene,v_gene,abundance,CDR3nt,CDR3aa
-,TRBJ2-2,TRBV2,-,TGTGCCAGCAGTTTATCGAGACCGGCGCCCGGGGAGCTGTTTTTT,CASSLSRPAPGELFF
-,TRBJ2-2,TRBV19,few,TGTGCCAGTCGGGGAGTGGGGCACCGGGAGCTGTTTTTT,CASRGVGHRELFF
-,TRBJ1-6,TRBV28,few,TGTGCCAGCGGATCGCCACAGTGGGTTTCACCCCTCCACTTT,CASGSPQWVSPLHF
TRBD1,TRBJ1-1,TRBV10-3,-,TGTGCCATCAGTGGAACGGGACAGGGAAGGCGGGACATCACTGAAGCTTTCTTT,CAISGTGQGRRDITEAFF
-,TRBJ2-7,TRBV24-1,many,TGTGCCACCAGTGGGGCAGGGCGAGGCGAGCAGTACTTC,CATSGAGRGEQYF
TRBD1,TRBJ2-7,TRBV6-1,-,TGTGCCAGCAGCGCCGGGACAGTCATATACGAGCAGTACTTC,CASSAGTVIYEQYF
-,TRBJ1-2,TRBV10-3,once,TGTGCCAGCAGTGAGGACGAAAGCTATGGCTACACCTTC,CASSEDESYGYTF
TRBD2,TRBJ2-5,TRBV7-9,-,TGTGCCAGCAGCTTATTTGGCGGGGGGCAAGAGACCCAGTACTTC,CASSLFGGGQETQYF
-,TRBJ1-5,TRBV7-9,few,TGTGCCAGCAGCTTGCAGGGAACGGGGGCCCAGCATTTT,CASSLQGTGAQHF
-,TRBJ1-4,TRBV2,many,TGTGCCAGCAGGGGTGGTGGCGAAGAAAAACTGTTTTTT,CASRGGGEEKLFF
-,TRBJ1-6,TRBV5-1,-,TGCGCCAGCAGCTTGGCTGGCAGGGGCCGCGTGAATTCACCCCTCCACTTT,CASSLAGRGRVNSPLHF
-,TRBJ1-3,TRBV20-1,-,TGCAGTGCTCCGATACAGGGTTCAAGAAACACCATATATTTT,CSAPIQGSRNTIYF
-,TRBJ1-4,TRBV19,few,TGTGCCAGTAGTACCGGACACGTCGATAATGAAAAACTGTTTTTT,CASSTGHVDNEKLFF
-,TRBJ1-6,TRBV7-3,many,TGTGCCAGCAGCGTCCAACCGGGCACGTCACCCCTCCACTTT,CASSVQPGTSPLHF
-,TRBJ2-7,TRBV7-3,many,TGTGCCAGCAGCGTCACCGGGACACCTCTTAACGAGCAGTACTTC,CASSVTGTPLNEQYF
-,TRBJ2-7,TRBV7-3,-,TGCGCCAGCAGCCAAGAAGGGGCGTCGTGGGAGCAGTACTTC,CASSQEGASWEQYF
-,TRBJ2-5,TRBV20-1,many,TGCAGTGCTAGTCTGCGGGAGACCCAGTACTTC,CSASLRETQYF
-,TRBJ1-1,TRBV7-3,few,TGTGCCAGCAGCCCCCCGGAAGGGATGGTGAACACTGAAGCTTTCTTT,CASSPPEGMVNTEAFF
-,TRBJ1-1,TRBV19,-,TGTGCCAGTAGTACGGGACTTGGGAACACTGAAGCTTTCTTT,CASSTGLGNTEAFF
-,TRBJ1-1,TRBV6-5,many,TGTGCCAGCAGTTACTCGGGGGTGAACACTGAAGCTTTCTTT,CASSYSGVNTEAFF
TRBD1,TRBJ2-7,TRBV10-2,few,TGCGCCAGCAGTGAGATTACAGGGGTAGGAGAGCAGTACTTC,CASSEITGVGEQYF
-,TRBJ1-4,TRBV7-9,-,TGTGCCAGCAAGCGAGAAGGTTCTGGAAATGAAAAACTGTTTTTT,CASKREGSGNEKLFF
TRBD1,TRBJ1-5,TRBV12-3/TRBV12-4,-,TGTGCCAGCAGTCCCGGGACAGGGGGCGATCAGCCCCAGCATTTT,CASSPGTGGDQPQHF
-,TRBJ1-1,TRBV20-1,-,TGCAGTGCTAATCGGGTGGGGATCACTGAAGCTTTCTTT,CSANRVGITEAFF
-,TRBJ1-6,TRBV5-1,-,TGCGCCAGCAGCTTGACAGGGTTATCGTCACCCCTCCACTTT,CASSLTGLSSPLHF
TRBD2,TRBJ2-7,TRBV7-8,-,TGTGCCAGCAGACCACTAGCGGGAGGGTTTCTCTCCTACGAGCAGTACTTC,CASRPLAGGFLSYEQYF
-,TRBJ2-7,TRBV7-8,-,TGTGCCAGCAGCTTAGGTGGGTGGTCGTCCTACGAGCAGTACTTC,CASSLGGWSSYEQYF
-,TRBJ1-5,TRBV7-9,few,TGTGCCAGCAGCGCCGACAGGCTTAACAATCAGCCCCAGCATTTT,CASSADRLNNQPQHF